This TCR beta chain was identified during a study of blood T cell repertoires in COVID-19. Study in general: PBMCs, B-cell-depleted T cells, or T cells were the source of the cDNA or gDNA that made up the material.

In the source study's methods: Amplification of reference gene primers provided the estimated nucleated cell counts. Libraries were prepared by immunoSEQ multiplex PCR; TCRdb keeps only in-frame clonotypes and omits some of them. V, J and clone size are taken as reported in that table, and D and trimming were inferred from the DNA itself. The table shows some 23,000 clones, with about 93% occurring only once. The germline CDR1 and CDR2 sequences are SNHLY and FYNNEI. Trimming stripped 4 bases from V and 2 bases from J, with 12 bases between. The CDR3 is 16 amino acids. This TCR came from a human donor in a cohort sampled during active COVID-19. Material: peripheral blood. V is TRBV2 and J is TRBJ2-6; unclear D gene. The CDR3 coding sequence is TGTGCCAGCAGTGTCCCGGGTACGGCTGGGGCCAACGTCCTGACTTTC. This sequence encodes CASSVPGTAGANVLTF.